One TCR beta chain is described in this entry. This sample stems from a study of technical replicates of blood from several donors. CDR1 and CDR2 (germline): SGHTA, FQGTGA. Trimming shortened V by 1 base and J by 8 bases, and 14 bases separated the two germline ends. CDR3 size: 14 residues. Profiling relied on immunoSEQ multiplex PCR, and the TCRdb table lists in-frame clones only, not all of them. The profile shows around 73,000 clones, 90% to 95% of them singletons. The rearrangement uses TRBV7-3 and TRBJ1-2; D uncertain. The receptor's source is a human donor in good health. Some clones in this sample may be carry-over from other donors' samples. The sample comprised PBMCs. The CDR3 is CASSLNFPGYGYTF. DNA for the CDR3: TGTGCCAGCAGCTTAAACTTTCCGGGGTACGGCTACACCTTC.